This T cell receptor (beta chain) is drawn from a study of breast tumors, draining lymph nodes, adjacent tissues. Study-wide results and limits: Findings are consistent with lymph node origin and intratumoral expansion of most tumor T cells. Tumor repertoires ranked between lymph nodes and nontumor tissue in diversity, with V and J gene preferences. Compared with basal-like, luminal-like tumors shared significantly more repertoire with nontumor tissue. The lymph node origin of tumor T cells was framed as consistent with a hypothesis, not demonstrated.

This clonotype was counted many times. Antigen: not known. Samples came from axillary lymph nodes draining the breast cancer. TCRdb recomputed calls from the multiplex PCR reads with MiXCR, one row per CDR3 protein. This table has around 120,000 distinct CDR3 sequences, 15% to 20% appearing once. What was sequenced was axillary lymph node tissue. This TCR was recovered from a female donor with breast cancer. Some clones in this sample may be carry-over from other donors' samples.

The CDR3 loop is CATSTTGTNSPLHF. As DNA, the CDR3 is TGTGCCACCAGCACGACAGGGACCAATTCACCCCTCCACTTT. The V gene is TRBV15, the J gene TRBJ1-6; 7 bases line up with TRBD1. Germline loops: CDR1 LNHNV, CDR2 YYDKDF (reference sequence). J gave up 7 bases and V 4 bases, and 4 bases lay outside the gene matches. This CDR3 is 14 amino acids long.